Shown below are 15 T cell receptor beta chains from a single sample sequenced in a study of glioma-infiltrating T cells. Amplification of TCR alpha and beta CDR3 regions from RNA used iRepertoire nested multiplex PCR. One entry per CDR3 protein, called by TCRdb with MiXCR from the multiplex PCR reads. Of some 120,000 distinct CDR3 sequences listed, roughly 23% are singletons. Specimen: glioma tissue, nonneoplastic brain tissue, or PBMCs (not recorded which). The receptors here all came from a human donor with low-grade glioma or glioblastoma, undergoing nonglioma brain surgery, or in good health (not recorded which).

This clonotype was seen many times. The J gene is TRBJ2-6, the V gene TRBV27; the D is unclear. This CDR3 has 13 residues. Looked up from germline, CDR1 is MNHEY and CDR2 is SMNVEV (reference sequence). V was trimmed by 2 bases and J by 4 bases, leaving 3 bases between them. DNA of the CDR3: TGTGCCAGCAGTTTACAGGGGGCCAACGTCCTGACTTTC. Amino acids: CASSLQGANVLTF.

The sample holds a few counts of this clonotype. Given a much more abundant clone one base away, this may be a read error. V and J are TRBV28 and TRBJ1-2, with 10 positions matching TRBD1. The CDR3 sequence is 15 residues long. Looked up from germline, CDR1 is MDHEN and CDR2 is SYDVKM. CDR3 bases: TGTGCCGGCAGCCCGGGACAGGGGTCTAACTATGGCTACACCTTC. Residues: CAGSPGQGSNYGYTF.

This clonotype was counted at least ten times. The V call is TRBV19, the J call TRBJ2-1; 7 positions agree with TRBD2. CDR1 LNHDA and CDR2 SQIVND come from the germline V gene (reference sequence). The CDR3 has 13 amino acids. The V and J ends lost 4 bases and 15 bases, in that order; junction bases with no gene match: 12. The CDR3 region is CASSNQAGMGLFF. The CDR3 DNA is TGTGCCAGTAGTAATCAAGCGGGAATGGGTCTGTTCTTC. Drawing the rest from reference TRBV19 and TRBJ2-1, the complete variable domain is DGGITQSPKYLFRKEGQNVTLSCEQNLNHDAMYWYRQDPGQGLRLIYYSQIVNDFQKGDIAEGYSVSREKKESFPLTVTSAQKNPTAFYLCASSNQAGMGLFFGPGTRLTVL.

In this sample, this clonotype turned up many times. The chain couples TRBV12-3 or TRBV12-4 to TRBJ2-4; 7 nucleotides match TRBD1. J was trimmed by 0 bases and V by 5 bases; bases with no gene match: 4. This CDR3 contains 15 residues. CDR3 DNA: TGTGCCAGCAGTCGGACAGGACTAGCCAAAAACATTCAGTACTTC. It codes for CASSRTGLAKNIQYF.

This clonotype was counted a few times. This chain joins TRBV29-1 and TRBJ2-1; the D is unclear. Trimming took 1 base from V and 4 from J, leaving 14 bases between them. The CDR3 totals 15 residues. CDR1 and CDR2 (germline): SQVTM, ANQGSEA. CDR3 in DNA: TGCAGCGTTGAAGGTACACCCCTGGGGTACAATGAGCAGTTCTTC. Protein sequence: CSVEGTPLGYNEQFF.

There are a few counts of this clonotype. The chain has TRBV6-1 and TRBJ2-5, with 8 bases matching TRBD2. The junction had 9 bases not matched to a gene; V was cut back by 0 bases and J by 3 bases. The length of the CDR3 is 17 residues. CDR1 MNHNS and CDR2 SASEGT come from the germline V gene. The CDR3, as DNA: TGTGCCAGCAGTGAAGCGGAGTCGGCGGGAGGTGAAGAGACCCAGTACTTC. Its translation is CASSEAESAGGEETQYF.

The chain couples TRBV5-4 to TRBJ2-3, with D perhaps TRBD2 (5 bases). CDR3 size: 13 residues. The V gene's germline CDR1 is SGHNT and CDR2 YYREEE (reference sequence). V lost 5 bases and J lost 2, with 9 bases in between. The CDR3 nucleotides are TGTGCCAGCAGTTCAGCGGTCACAGATACGCAGTATTTT. This gives the protein CASSSAVTDTQYF.

In DNA form, the CDR3 reads TGCGCCAGCAGCCCCCCCCGTAGCACTGAAGCTTTCTTT. It encodes CASSPPRSTEAFF. The chain combines TRBV4-1 with TRBJ1-1; no clear D gene. The ends were cut back, 4 bases at V and 4 bases at J, with 10 bases in the middle. Germline V CDR1 and CDR2: MGHRA, YSYEKL. This CDR3 spans 13 amino acids.

For this clonotype: It may be a read error: a sequence one base away is much more abundant. The J gene is TRBJ2-7, the V gene TRBV7-2, with 7 bases lining up with TRBD1. With 8 bases clipped from V and 2 bases from J, the junction kept 9 bases outside the gene matches. Germline loops: CDR1 SGHTA, CDR2 FQGNSA. This CDR3 is built from 14 residues. The DNA for the CDR3 is TGTGCCAGCGGCCGACAGGGTGGCGCCTACGAGCAGTACTTC. It yields the protein CASGRQGGAYEQYF.

Remarks on this clonotype: Since no conserved phenylalanine or tryptophan closes the CDR3, a read error is the likely cause. CDR3 in DNA: TGCGCCAGCAGCTCCAGCGGGAGCGCGAACATTCAGTACCTC. This translates into CASSSSGSANIQYL. The chain is built from TRBV5-1 and TRBJ2-4; 8 bases match TRBD2. This CDR3 contains 14 residues. CDR1 is SGHRS and CDR2 is YFSETQ in the germline V gene. V lost 3 bases and J lost 7; bases outside the gene matches: 6.

This clonotype was observed at least ten times. This chain joins TRBV12-3 or TRBV12-4 and TRBJ1-1; D gene ambiguous. This CDR3 contains 12 residues. The V end was cut by 1 base, the J end by 11 bases, with 11 bases between. DNA of the CDR3: TGTGCCAGCAGTTTAGGTGATAGGGAGGCTTTCTTT. It yields the protein CASSLGDREAFF.

This clonotype was counted ten times or more. The chain combines TRBV2 with TRBJ2-7, with a weak D call TRBD1 (6 bases). Per the germline V gene, CDR1 is SNHLY and CDR2 is FYNNEI. The length of the CDR3 is 15 residues. The ends were cut back, 1 base at V and 3 bases at J, with 13 bases in the middle. The CDR3, as DNA: TGTGCCAGCAGTGAAGGTCGACAGGACCTCTACGAGCAGTACTTC. Residues: CASSEGRQDLYEQYF.

This sequence joins TRBV3-1 and TRBJ2-3; 8 bases match TRBD2. CDR1 is LGHDT and CDR2 is YNNKEL in the germline V gene (reference sequence). The V and J ends lost 2 bases and 2 bases, in that order; junction bases with no gene match: 6. The CDR3 length is 16 residues. The CDR3 spells CASSQPTSASTDTQYF. CDR3 bases: TGTGCCAGCAGCCAACCGACTAGCGCGTCCACAGATACGCAGTATTTT.

This clonotype was observed a few times. The rearrangement links TRBV12-3 or TRBV12-4 to TRBJ2-7; no firm D call. The CDR3 consists of 14 residues. With 3 bases removed from V and 0 bases from J, the gap between germline ends came to 9 bases. CDR3 protein: CASSFFVSSYEQYF. CDR3 in DNA: TGTGCCAGCAGTTTTTTTGTGAGCTCCTACGAGCAGTACTTC.

This clonotype was picked up many times. The V call is TRBV19, the J call TRBJ2-5; D ambiguous. Germline CDR1 reads LNHDA; CDR2 reads SQIVND (reference sequence). The CDR3 loop spans 15 amino acids. V lost 0 bases and J 2 bases, leaving 10 bases between the germline ends. The DNA of the CDR3 is TGTGCCAGTAGTATAGATACCGGGCGGCAAGAGACCCAGTACTTC. Translating gives CASSIDTGRQETQYF.